One sample yielded the 28 T cell receptor beta chains listed below, sequenced in a study of early T cells in non-severe SARS-CoV-2 infection. TCRdb processed the 5' RACE reads anew with MiXCR; each CDR3 protein has one entry. Altogether about 42,000 distinct CDR3 sequences are present, 7.1% being singletons, with the ten largest covering 4.7%. Sequencing input: whole blood. These receptor sequences come from an adult who was a healthcare worker with PCR-confirmed SARS-CoV-2 infection or an uninfected control (not recorded which).

There are many counts of this clonotype. The rearrangement links TRBV7-2 to TRBJ1-2; D unresolved. The CDR3 extends over 14 amino acids. Trimming removed 1 base at V and 4 bases at J, with 10 bases between. Germline CDR1 and CDR2: SGHTA and FQGNSA. CDR3 DNA: TGTGCCAGCAGCTTAGGAGTGGGAATCTATGGCTACACCTTC. Translated, it gives CASSLGVGIYGYTF.

The table lists this clonotype with many counts. The gene calls are TRBV3-1 and TRBJ1-2; D might be TRBD1 (6 bases). The germline V gene encodes CDR1 LGHDT and CDR2 YNNKEL (reference sequence). CDR3 length equals 15 residues. V was clipped by 4 bases and J by 4 bases, with 16 bases between them. The CDR3 nucleotides read TGTGCCAGCAGCCCACGGACAGCTCGCATCTATGGCTACACCTTC. As protein: CASSPRTARIYGYTF.

This clonotype has ten or more counts. This rearrangement joins TRBV29-1 to TRBJ2-7, with D possibly TRBD1 on 6 matching bases. The CDR3 contains 13 residues. Germline V CDR1 and CDR2: SQVTM, ANQGSEA. Trimming removed 1 base from V and 7 bases from J, with 14 bases in between. The CDR3 region is CSVEGGPSGEQYF. CDR3 nucleotide sequence: TGCAGCGTTGAAGGGGGGCCCTCGGGAGAGCAGTACTTC.

The J gene is TRBJ2-1, the V gene TRBV7-8; 7 bases agree with TRBD1. The CDR3 consists of 15 residues. J lost 4 bases, V lost 5 bases, and 8 bases had no gene match. CDR1 SGHVS and CDR2 FQNEAQ come from the germline V gene. The CDR3 DNA reads TGTGCCAGCAGCGCCAGGGGGTATGGATACAATGAGCAGTTCTTC. Protein sequence: CASSARGYGYNEQFF.

This clonotype was observed many times. This chain connects TRBV6-1 to TRBJ1-1, with 7 bases identical to TRBD1. The CDR3 consists of 15 residues. Per germline, CDR1 MNHNS and CDR2 SASEGT. The V gene end was trimmed by 7 bases and the J gene end by 3 bases; junction bases not matched to a gene: 11. The CDR3 bases are TGTGCCAGCACCTTAAAGGGGGCGGTGGACACTGAAGCTTTCTTT. Protein sequence: CASTLKGAVDTEAFF.

The chain recombines TRBV2 with TRBJ2-7, with D perhaps TRBD1 (6 bases). Trimming removed 9 bases at V and 4 bases at J, with 16 bases between. The germline CDR1 and CDR2 sequences are SNHLY and FYNNEI. The CDR3 totals 13 residues. The CDR3: CASVLPQGYEQYF. For the CDR3, the DNA is TGTGCCAGTGTTCTCCCTCAGGGGTACGAGCAGTACTTC.

This clonotype appeared a few times. The J gene is TRBJ2-3, the V gene TRBV10-2; TRBD2 aligns across 13 bases. Germline CDR1 is WSHSY and CDR2 is SAAADI. Trimming took 6 bases from V and 4 from J; bases not matched to a gene: 4. CDR3 length equals 15 residues. CDR3 in amino acids: CASRLAGGPADTQYF. DNA of the CDR3: TGCGCCAGCAGACTAGCGGGGGGGCCGGCAGATACGCAGTATTTT.

V is TRBV11-2 and J is TRBJ1-1; 7 nucleotides line up with TRBD1. Germline V gene sequence: CDR1 SGHAT, CDR2 FQNNGV. CDR3 length equals 16 residues. Trimming at V came to 6 bases and at J to 1 base, leaving 11 bases not matched to a gene. The CDR3 loop is CASSLTPGGRNTEAFF. For the CDR3, the DNA is TGTGCCAGCAGTTTGACTCCAGGGGGGCGGAACACTGAAGCTTTCTTT.

This clonotype was recorded a few times. The V gene is TRBV6-5, the J gene TRBJ2-5; D is ambiguous. The CDR3 has 13 residues. Germline values: CDR1 MNHEY, CDR2 SVGAGI. V was trimmed by 5 bases and J by 4 bases, leaving 11 bases between them. CDR3 coding DNA: TGTGCCAGCAGTAGACGAGATATAGAGACCCAGTACTTC. The encoded protein is CASSRRDIETQYF.

This CDR3 reads CSVEIRDGTYEQYF. The CDR3 DNA sequence: TGCAGCGTTGAAATCCGGGACGGAACCTACGAGCAGTACTTC. The gene calls are TRBV29-1 and TRBJ2-7; D tentatively fits TRBD1 or TRBD2 (5 bases each). Germline lookup yields CDR1 SQVTM and CDR2 ANQGSEA. The CDR3 totals 14 residues. With 2 bases removed from V and 2 bases from J, the gap between germline ends came to 13 bases.

This clonotype was detected ten times or more. The chain is built from TRBV2 and TRBJ1-1; possibly TRBD1 for D (5 bases). The ends were cut back, 8 bases at V and 8 bases at J, with 12 bases in the middle. In germline, CDR1 is SNHLY, CDR2 FYNNEI. The CDR3 spans 11 residues. Here the CDR3 reads CASQGQLEAFF. CDR3 bases: TGTGCCAGCCAGGGCCAACTCGAAGCTTTCTTT.

A few counts support this clonotype. The CDR3 DNA sequence: TGCGCCAGCAGCCAAGATGGAGTCGTTAGGAGAGGCTCCTCGGGAGAGCAGTACTTC. Encoded protein: CASSQDGVVRRGSSGEQYF. The chain couples TRBV4-1 to TRBJ2-7; tentative D call: TRBD2 (5 bases). Deletions cut 0 bases from V and 7 bases from J, with 28 bases between. The length of the CDR3 is 19 residues. In germline, CDR1 is MGHRA, CDR2 YSYEKL.

This clonotype has just a few counts. V usage is TRBV6-5 and J usage is TRBJ2-2; 7 bases fit TRBD1. The CDR3 length is 15 residues. Germline CDR1 is MNHEY and CDR2 is SVGAGI. J gave up 5 bases and V 2 bases, and 5 bases lay outside the gene matches. The CDR3 region has the DNA TGTGCCAGCAGTTACGCGACAGGGAAAACCGGGGAGCTGTTTTTT. It translates to CASSYATGKTGELFF.

This clonotype was observed a few times. The chain carries TRBV12-3 or TRBV12-4 and TRBJ2-7; no reliable D call. With 0 bases removed from V and 6 bases from J, the gap between germline ends came to 12 bases. The length of the CDR3 is 14 residues. In DNA form, the CDR3 reads TGTGCCAGCAGTTTAGCGCTCGCGACGGCCGAGCAGTACTTC. It specifies CASSLALATAEQYF.

This clonotype occurred many times. V usage is TRBV4-3 and J usage is TRBJ1-1; D unresolved. Germline V gene data show CDR1 as LGHNA and CDR2 as YSLEER. This CDR3 region has 13 residues. V was clipped by 2 bases and J by 1 base, with 5 bases between them. CDR3 amino acids: CASSQQENTEAFF. The CDR3 nucleotides read TGCGCCAGCAGCCAACAGGAGAACACTGAAGCTTTCTTT.

CDR3 protein: CASSFDWQRGNTEAFF. CDR3 bases: TGTGCCAGCAGTTTTGATTGGCAGAGGGGCAACACTGAAGCTTTCTTT. The V and J genes are TRBV6-2 or TRBV6-3 and TRBJ1-1; tentative D call: TRBD1 (5 bases). There are 16 residues in the CDR3. CDR1 is MNHEY and CDR2 is SVGEGT in the germline V gene. The V end was cut by 4 bases, the J end by 2 bases, with 17 bases between.

The chain employs TRBV11-2 and TRBJ1-6; D may be TRBD1 (5 bases). The germline V gene encodes CDR1 SGHAT and CDR2 FQNNGV. This CDR3 has 13 amino acids. V was cut by 0 bases and J by 10 bases, with 7 bases left in between. The CDR3 DNA follows: TGTGCCAGCAGCTTAGATCGACAGTCACCCCTCCACTTT. As protein: CASSLDRQSPLHF.

This clonotype appeared many times. CDR3 in amino acids: CASSARTSGGAGNTQYF. CDR3 nucleotides: TGTGCCAGCAGCGCAAGGACTAGCGGGGGGGCCGGGAATACGCAGTATTTT. The chain couples TRBV7-2 to TRBJ2-3; 15 bases align to TRBD2. This CDR3 spans 17 amino acids. V lost 5 bases and J lost 7; bases outside the gene matches: 10. Germline V CDR1 and CDR2: SGHTA, FQGNSA. The variable domain in full, with the rest retrieved from reference TRBV7-2 and TRBJ2-3, is GAGVSQSPSNKVTEKGKDVELRCDPISGHTALYWYRQSLGQGLEFLIYFQGNSAPDKSGLPSDRFSAERTGGSVSTLTIQRTQQEDSAVYLCASSARTSGGAGNTQYFGPGTRLTVL.

This clonotype was counted a few times. This chain uses TRBV7-9 with TRBJ2-3; 8 bases align to TRBD1. The CDR3 runs 14 residues. Per germline, CDR1 SEHNR and CDR2 FQNEAQ (reference sequence). J gave up 4 bases and V 4 bases, and 4 bases lay outside the gene matches. This chain's CDR3 is CASSSDRDPDTQYF. CDR3 DNA sequence: TGTGCCAGCAGCTCGGACAGGGACCCAGATACGCAGTATTTT.

Ten or more counts support this clonotype. The CDR3 bases are TGTGCCAGCAGCTTAGGGGATTCACCCGGTGGGGCGAGGACCAGCAATCAGCCCCAGCATTTT. This encodes CASSLGDSPGGARTSNQPQHF. The chain combines TRBV11-2 with TRBJ1-5; D might be TRBD1 (5 bases). The CDR3 sequence is 21 residues long. V gave up 1 base and J gave up 1 base, with 26 bases separating them. Germline V CDR1 and CDR2: SGHAT, FQNNGV. The full variable domain, in which reference TRBV11-2 and TRBJ1-5 provide the parts outside the CDR3, is EAGVAQSPRYKIIEKRQSVAFWCNPISGHATLYWYQQILGQGPKLLIQFQNNGVVDDSQLPKDRFSAERLKGVDSTLKIQPAKLEDSAVYLCASSLGDSPGGARTSNQPQHFGDGTRLSIL.

The V and J genes are TRBV30 and TRBJ1-1; D is unclear. CDR3 size: 13 residues. Germline CDR1 is GTSNPN and CDR2 is SVGIG (reference sequence). V was pared by 3 bases and J by 2 bases, with 10 bases between. CDR3 bases: TGTGCCTGGAGCCGTAGCGCCAACACTGAAGCTTTCTTT. Protein sequence: CAWSRSANTEAFF. Complete variable domain (other parts from reference TRBV30 and TRBJ1-1): SQTIHQWPATLVQPVGSPLSLECTVEGTSNPNLYWYRQAAGRGLQLLFYSVGIGQISSEVPQNLSASRPQDRQFILSSKKLLLSDSGFYLCAWSRSANTEAFFGQGTRLTVV.

This clonotype turned up a few times. The chain links TRBV5-5 to TRBJ2-3; maybe TRBD1 (6 bases). Trimming stripped 0 bases from V and 3 bases from J, with 14 bases between. Germline V gene data show CDR1 as SGHKS and CDR2 as YYEKEE (reference sequence). The CDR3 is 16 amino acids. CDR3 nucleotides: TGTGCCAGCAGCTTGGTTCGGACAGCAACGACAGATACGCAGTATTTT. Translating it yields CASSLVRTATTDTQYF. Variable domain in full (rest from reference TRBV5-5 and TRBJ2-3): DAGVTQSPTHLIKTRGQQVTLRCSPISGHKSVSWYQQVLGQGPQFIFQYYEKEERGRGNFPDRFSARQFPNYSSELNVNALLLGDSALYLCASSLVRTATTDTQYFGPGTRLTVL.

This clonotype qualifies as medium-sized. The rearrangement links TRBV19 to TRBJ1-5; 7 nucleotides align to TRBD1. Germline CDR1 reads LNHDA; CDR2 reads SQIVND (reference sequence). V dropped 7 bases and J dropped 6; count of bases not matched to a gene: 12. This CDR3 spans 15 amino acids. The CDR3 is CASTPDREVRQPQHF. The CDR3 region has the DNA TGTGCCAGTACCCCCGACAGGGAGGTTCGTCAGCCCCAGCATTTT.

This clonotype came up many times. The chain has TRBV5-1 and TRBJ1-4, with a weak D call TRBD1 (5 bases). This CDR3 has 15 residues. Germline CDR1 SGHRS, CDR2 YFSETQ. V was trimmed by 6 bases and J by 2 bases, leaving 14 bases between them. The CDR3 sequence: CASTLSGATNEKLFF. CDR3 in DNA: TGCGCCAGCACCCTCTCTGGGGCCACTAATGAAAAACTGTTTTTT.

This clonotype showed up many times. The chain joins TRBV4-1 to TRBJ1-5; D is unclear. Germline V gene lookup returns CDR1 MGHRA and CDR2 YSYEKL. The CDR3 sequence is 16 residues long. V was shortened by 1 base and J by 2 bases, with 12 bases between the two germline ends. CDR3 sequence reads: CASSQVLGDGNQPQHF. The CDR3 DNA reads TGCGCCAGCAGCCAAGTATTGGGAGATGGCAATCAGCCCCAGCATTTT.

This chain joins TRBV20-1 and TRBJ2-3; D ambiguous. CDR1 DFQATT and CDR2 SNEGSKA come from the germline V gene (reference sequence). The CDR3 loop spans 15 amino acids. The ends were cut back, 0 bases at V and 2 bases at J, with 12 bases in the middle. The CDR3 DNA is TGCAGTGCTAGAGATCTTGGGGTCACCACAGATACGCAGTATTTT. It is translated as CSARDLGVTTDTQYF.

The table lists this clonotype with a few counts. V usage is TRBV4-1 and J usage is TRBJ2-3, with unresolved D. The CDR3 spans 14 residues. Germline assignment: CDR1 MGHRA and CDR2 YSYEKL. Trimming left V 0 bases short and J 2 bases short, with 6 bases between. The CDR3 sequence: CASSQDANTDTQYF. The CDR3 DNA follows: TGCGCCAGCAGCCAAGACGCAAACACAGATACGCAGTATTTT.

The chain uses TRBV7-6 and TRBJ2-6; D perhaps matches TRBD1 (5 bases). The CDR3 totals 20 residues. Trimming stripped 4 bases from V and 0 bases from J, with 22 bases between. Germline lookup yields CDR1 SGHVS and CDR2 FNYEAQ. The DNA of the CDR3 is TGTGCCAGCAGCTCCCTAGTGGCAGGGATACCATCCTCTGGGGCCAACGTCCTGACTTTC. Translating it yields CASSSLVAGIPSSGANVLTF. The full variable domain, its missing parts supplied by reference TRBV7-6 and TRBJ2-6, is GAGVSQSPRYKVTKRGQDVALRCDPISGHVSLYWYRQALGQGPEFLTYFNYEAQQDKSGLPNDRFSAERPEGSISTLTIQRTEQRDSAMYRCASSSLVAGIPSSGANVLTFGAGSRLTVL.